This T cell receptor beta chain is drawn from a study of T cells after yellow fever vaccination. Study at large: Preparation of the low-cell-number fractions used SMART-Seq v4 Ultra Low Input. Findings of the study overall: Contaminating bulk clonotypes could be abundant in FACS-sorted repertoires. The secondary response showed a weaker magnitude and a faster peak, day 5 versus 15.

Trimming took off 5 bases at V and 3 bases at J, with 10 bases between the two ends. Germline lookup yields CDR1 MRHNA and CDR2 SNTAGT. This CDR3 comprises 14 residues. Conversion of TCR transcripts into cDNA relied on 5'RACE template switching, which added a universal primer site and UMIs. TCRdb re-called the 5' RACE reads through MiXCR, storing one row per CDR3 protein. The sample has approximately 600,000 distinct CDR3 sequences; around 12% are singletons. Points on this clonotype: Its antigen is unidentified.

The gene calls are TRBV6-4 and TRBJ2-2, with a weak D call TRBD2 (6 bases). The specimen was PBMCs, collected on the day of the yellow fever booster vaccination. This receptor was obtained from a man aged 25-40 years who received the YFV17D yellow fever vaccine. CDR3 nucleotides: TGTGCCAGCAGTTGGAGGGGCGACACCGGGGAGCTGTTTTTT. Translation gives CASSWRGDTGELFF.